The present T cell receptor beta chain was sequenced within a study of shared clonotypes between healthy human individuals. Germline lookup yields CDR1 MGHRA and CDR2 YSYEKL. The CDR3 is made up of 11 amino acids. Deletions cut 4 bases from V and 7 bases from J, with 7 bases between. Unsorted samples, those not sorted, used approximately 90 million PBMCs for genomic DNA. Points from the study as a whole: How much donors shared clonotypes was expected to be affected by sequencing depth.

About 32,000 T cell genomes (about 280 ng DNA) went into each PBMC replicate. Using immunoSEQ multiplex PCR, the repertoire was profiled, and TCRdb retains in-frame clones only, with some absent. In the table there are hundreds of thousands of clones, about four fifths of which are singletons. Regarding this clone: What it binds is not known.

The TCR comes from a woman aged 40 to 50 in good health. Some clones in this sample may be carry-over from other donors' samples. V usage is TRBV4-1 and J usage is TRBJ1-1; D is undetermined. Specimen: PBMCs. DNA for the CDR3: TGCGCCAGCAGCCGTAATCTTGAAGCTTTCTTT. It specifies CASSRNLEAFF.